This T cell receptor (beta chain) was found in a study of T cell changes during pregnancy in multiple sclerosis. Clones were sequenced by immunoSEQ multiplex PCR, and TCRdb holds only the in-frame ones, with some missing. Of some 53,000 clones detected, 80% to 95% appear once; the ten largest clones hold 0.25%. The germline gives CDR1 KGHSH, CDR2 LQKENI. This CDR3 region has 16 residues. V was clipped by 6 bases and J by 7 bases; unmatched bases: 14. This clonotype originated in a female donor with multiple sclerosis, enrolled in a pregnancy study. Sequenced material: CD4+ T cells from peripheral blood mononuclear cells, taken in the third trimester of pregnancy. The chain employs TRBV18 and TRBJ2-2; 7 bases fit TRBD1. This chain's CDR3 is CASSHDKKGQNGELFF. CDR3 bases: TGTGCCAGCTCCCATGATAAAAAGGGACAGAACGGGGAGCTGTTTTTT.